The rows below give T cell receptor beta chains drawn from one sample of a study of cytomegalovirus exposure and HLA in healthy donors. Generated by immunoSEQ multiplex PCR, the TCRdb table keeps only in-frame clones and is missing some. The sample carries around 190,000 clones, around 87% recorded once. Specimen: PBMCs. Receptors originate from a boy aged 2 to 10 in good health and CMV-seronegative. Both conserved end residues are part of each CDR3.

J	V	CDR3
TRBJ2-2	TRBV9	CASSVGAGRGTGELFF
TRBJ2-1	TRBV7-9	CASSPPGQGTYNEQFF
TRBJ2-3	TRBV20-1	CSAGKTDTQYF
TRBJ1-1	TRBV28	CAIEHFRGTEAFF
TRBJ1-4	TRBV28	CASSTTGGGEKLFF
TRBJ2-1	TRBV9	CASSVFTTLSYNEQFF
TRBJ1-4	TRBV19	CATTPGALGEKLFF
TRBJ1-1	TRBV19	CASRWGDGVTEAFF
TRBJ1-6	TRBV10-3	CAISGQNNSPLHF
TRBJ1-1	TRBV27	CATWGTGRATEAFF
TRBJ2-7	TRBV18	CASSPRRTGGPYEQYF
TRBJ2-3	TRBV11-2	CASSFTTSGRGTDTQYF
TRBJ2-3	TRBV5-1	CASSLAGLWSSTDTQYF
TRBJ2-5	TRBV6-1	CASSAGGQTQYF
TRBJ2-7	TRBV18	CASSPVAGGEHEQYF
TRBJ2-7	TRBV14	CASSQETGQGVYEQYF
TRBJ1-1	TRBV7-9	CASSLEAVGDEAFF
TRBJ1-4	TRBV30	CAWSVVSGANEKLFF
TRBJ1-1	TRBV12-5	CASQFWNTEAFF
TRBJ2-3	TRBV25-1	CASSDGGGGTDTQYF